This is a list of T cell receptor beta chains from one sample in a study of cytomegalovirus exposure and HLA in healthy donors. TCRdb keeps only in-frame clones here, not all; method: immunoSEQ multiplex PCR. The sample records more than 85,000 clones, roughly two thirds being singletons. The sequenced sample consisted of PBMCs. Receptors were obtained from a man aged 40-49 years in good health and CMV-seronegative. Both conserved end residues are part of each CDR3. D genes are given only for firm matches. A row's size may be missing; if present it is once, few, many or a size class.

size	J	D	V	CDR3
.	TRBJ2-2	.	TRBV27	CASSFGGGTGELFF
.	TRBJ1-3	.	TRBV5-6	CASSFGGSGNTIYF
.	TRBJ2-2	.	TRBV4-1	CASSQENRNTGELFF
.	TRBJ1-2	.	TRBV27	CASSFLMGANYGYTF
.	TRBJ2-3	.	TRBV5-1	CASSSGLPSDTQYF
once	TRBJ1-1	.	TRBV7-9	CASSGRDFDTEAFF
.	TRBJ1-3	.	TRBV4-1	CASSQAGGSGNTIYF
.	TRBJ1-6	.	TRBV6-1	CASSGGGGISYNSPLHF
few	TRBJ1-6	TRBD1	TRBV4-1	CASSHTGGNSPLHF
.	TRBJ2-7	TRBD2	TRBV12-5	CASGTSGGAIEQYF
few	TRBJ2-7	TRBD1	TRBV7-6	CASSLVSGTGGPEQYF
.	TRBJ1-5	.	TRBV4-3	CASSQDRVSNQPQHF
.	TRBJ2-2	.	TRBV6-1	CASNLRVTGELFF
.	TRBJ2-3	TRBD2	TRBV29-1	CSVVGRGGRSTDTQYF
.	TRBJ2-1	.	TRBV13	CASSLRGAPRNEQFF
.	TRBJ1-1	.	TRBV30	CAWSAGDSRGTEAFF
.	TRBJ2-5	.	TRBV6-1	CASSVVGEETQYF
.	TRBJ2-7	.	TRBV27	CASSSFTGSEQYF
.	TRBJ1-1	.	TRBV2	CAGASNTEAFF
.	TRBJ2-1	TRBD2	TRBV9	CASSPWGSGGSYNEQFF
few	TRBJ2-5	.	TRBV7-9	CASSTYRDQETQYF
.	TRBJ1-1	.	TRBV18	CASSVGPRNTEAFF
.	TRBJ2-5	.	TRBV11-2	CASSLVSTIQETQYF
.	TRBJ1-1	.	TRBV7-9	CASSLASQTGNTEAFF
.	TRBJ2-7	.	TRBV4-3	CASSQERNQGRYEQYF
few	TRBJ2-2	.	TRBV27	CASSFQNTGELFF
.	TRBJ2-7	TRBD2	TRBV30	CAWGRAGAFYEQYF
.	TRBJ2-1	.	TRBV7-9	CSSSKEINEQFF
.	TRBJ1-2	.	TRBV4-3	CASSQDSGTNYGYTF
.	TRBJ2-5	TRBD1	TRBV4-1	CASSHPGQGQETQYF
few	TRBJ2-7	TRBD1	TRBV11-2	CASSLTSGTGVREQYF
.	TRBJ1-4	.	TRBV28	CASSLSGSGSNEKLFF
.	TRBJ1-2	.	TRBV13	CASSPPTYGYTF